This T cell receptor beta chain was sequenced for a study of T cells in Graves' hyperthyroidism and ophthalmopathy. Overall study findings and caveats: Blood samples included most of the expanded thyroid clonotypes exceeding 0.001. In the analysis, a 13 V-J model separated ophthalmopathy from stable hyperthyroidism.

Stable Graves' hyperthyroidism denoted no ophthalmopathy progression over 18 months. From around 11 ml of fresh peripheral blood, PBMCs were isolated. TCR beta CDR3 regions were amplified from RNA transcripts. TCR CDR3 regions were first amplified by RT-PCR with HTBI primers. TCRdb re-derived calls from the multiplex PCR reads in MiXCR, one entry per CDR3 protein. The sample consists of under 400,000 distinct CDR3 sequences, 20% to 30% of them appearing once. This clonotype was detected a few times. What it binds is unknown. A junction boundary mismatches the germline segment, possibly from a read error. The CDR3 consists of 19 residues. Looked up from germline, CDR1 is SEHNR and CDR2 is FQNEAQ (reference sequence).

The clonotype comes from a man aged 45 to 65 with Graves' hyperthyroidism. The chain links TRBV7-9 to TRBJ2-1; 14 nucleotides agree with TRBD2. Sequencing was carried out using blood. The CDR3 nucleotides read TGTGCCAGCAGCCCACGACTAGCGGGAGGGAAGAGCTCCTACAATGAGCAGCTCTTC. Its protein is CASSPRLAGGKSSYNEQLF.